This T cell receptor beta chain is from a study of blood T cell repertoires in COVID-19. Study details: COVID-19 samples collected from the United States, Italy and Spain covered acute and convalescent phases.

Authors' methods: Reference gene primer amplification gave estimated nucleated cell counts. This table comes from immunoSEQ multiplex PCR, and its TCRdb copy is limited to in-frame clones, with some not included. The V and J calls and clone size come from that table; D and trimming were worked out from the DNA. The sample includes fewer than 200,000 clones, more than 80% of them seen just once. Germline V CDR1 and CDR2: MNHNS, SASEGT. V was pared by 3 bases and J by 4 bases, with 10 bases between. The CDR3 runs to 14 residues. This clonotype was obtained from a man in his fifties or sixties with acute or convalescent COVID-19. This chain links TRBV6-1 with TRBJ1-5; D is ambiguous. The sample consisted of peripheral blood. This CDR3 reads CASSDFSSNQPQHF. DNA for the CDR3: TGTGCCAGCAGTGATTTTTCCTCGAATCAGCCCCAGCATTTT.